This T cell receptor beta chain came from a study of beta chain features in type 1 diabetes. The overall study: Over all samples combined, around 110 million sorted cells were examined. Study results and caveats: People with Type 1 diabetes carried modestly yet significantly shorter TCRB CDR3s in all four CD4+ subsets.

A single heparinised blood sample, averaging roughly 100 mL, was obtained per donor. Using CD45RO/CCR7/CD25/CD127/CD95/CD27, CD4+ naive, central memory, regulatory and stem cell-like memory cells were sorted. This clone turned up a few times. Its antigen remains unknown. The authors reverse transcribed all of the isolated RNA, so sequencing captured expressed TCRB transcripts. Produced via immunoSEQ multiplex PCR; TCRdb's table is partial and in-frame only. The data show a few hundred thousand clones, with about a sixth seen just once and roughly 0.08% held by the top ten. Between the trimmed V and J ends, which lost 0 bases and 6 bases, there was a span of 7 bases. Per the germline V gene, CDR1 is MGHRA and CDR2 is YSYEKL. The CDR3 covers 13 residues.

The chain recombines TRBV4-1 with TRBJ2-3, with D perhaps TRBD1 (6 bases). Sequencing was carried out using naive CD4+ T cells from blood. This receptor was taken from a man aged 25-45 years with type 1 diabetes. The CDR3 nucleotides are TGCGCCAGCAGCCAAGATCAGGGGGATACGCAGTATTTT. It specifies CASSQDQGDTQYF.